The sequence of this TCR beta chain was determined in a study of blood T cell repertoires in COVID-19. Data came from immunoSEQ multiplex PCR; TCRdb stores just in-frame clones and leaves some out. The sample comprises 400,000 or so clones, roughly 90% of which are singletons, and 0.75% to 0.85% rests with the top ten. The ends lost 8 bases at V and 4 bases at J; junction bases unmatched: 9. The CDR3 totals 14 residues. Germline values: CDR1 SNHLY, CDR2 FYNNEI. Seattle participants joined during active infection and were tracked over time. This clone was picked up a small number of times. The chain links TRBV2 to TRBJ1-1; 8 positions match TRBD1. This sequence originates from a man between 18 and 35 years old with COVID-19, enrolled during active disease. Sequenced sample: peripheral blood. The CDR3 bases are TGTGCCAGCTGGACAGGGTTTTGGAGCACTGAAGCTTTCTTT. It codes for CASWTGFWSTEAFF.